These 12 T cell receptor beta chains were sequenced from one sample in a study of CD8+CD57+ T cells in acquired aplastic anemia. Selection for sequencing was limited to patients who had shown CD8+CD57+ cell expansion by flow cytometry. Genomic DNA provided the template from which TCR beta VDJ and CDR3 profiles were obtained. TCRdb independently ran MiXCR on the reads; one entry per CDR3 protein. The sample lists approximately 150,000 distinct CDR3 sequences; roughly 48% were seen once. The sequencing input was sorted CD4+, CD8+, or CD8+CD57+ T cells (not recorded which) from PBMCs. These receptors came from a human donor with aplastic anemia.

There are many counts of this clonotype. The chain joins TRBV11-1 to TRBJ2-2; D gene unclear. Germline V gene data show CDR1 as SGHAT and CDR2 as FQDESV (reference sequence). The CDR3 runs to 17 residues. Trimming pared 5 bases from V and 2 bases from J, leaving 18 bases between. CDR3 in amino acids: CASSAPGRSSNTGELFF. The CDR3 nucleotides read TGTGCCAGCAGCGCCCCCGGCAGGTCCTCAAACACCGGGGAGCTGTTTTTT. Full variable domain (missing parts from reference TRBV11-1 and TRBJ2-2): EAEVAQSPRYKITEKSQAVAFWCDPISGHATLYWYRQILGQGPELLVQFQDESVVDDSQLPKDRFSAERLKGVDSTLKIQPAELGDSAMYLCASSAPGRSSNTGELFFGEGSRLTVL.

The chain combines TRBV25-1 with TRBJ1-1; no clear D. Trimming left V 4 bases short and J 0 bases short, with 9 bases between. This CDR3 has 14 residues. CDR1 is MGHDK, CDR2 SYGVNS, per germline. CDR3 coding DNA: TGTGCCAGCAGTGTTGACGGAATGAACACTGAAGCTTTCTTT. It yields the protein CASSVDGMNTEAFF.

This clonotype was counted only a few times. The V gene is TRBV5-4, the J gene TRBJ2-4, with D unresolved. V lost 1 base and J lost 0, with 11 bases in between. The CDR3 runs to 16 residues. In germline, CDR1 is SGHNT, CDR2 YYREEE (reference sequence). The CDR3 DNA sequence: TGTGCCAGCAGCTTGTACCGGCAGCTAGCCAAAAACATTCAGTACTTC. Protein: CASSLYRQLAKNIQYF.

In its sample, this clonotype was seen many times. The chain carries TRBV2 and TRBJ2-1; 8 bases agree with TRBD1. V lost 6 bases to trimming and J lost 6 bases; unmatched junction nucleotides: 4. The CDR3 spans 13 residues. Germline values: CDR1 SNHLY, CDR2 FYNNEI. The CDR3 nucleotides are TGTGCCAGCAGGGACAGGGTACGCAATGAGCAGTTCTTC. Translating it yields CASRDRVRNEQFF.

This rearrangement joins TRBV24-1 to TRBJ2-1; no reliable D call. The CDR3 sequence is 14 residues long. The V gene lost 5 bases and the J gene lost 9 bases, with 16 bases spanning the gap. CDR1 is KGHDR and CDR2 is SFDVKD in the germline V gene. CDR3: CATSAGRMSAEQFF. For the CDR3, the DNA is TGTGCCACCAGTGCTGGCAGAATGAGTGCTGAGCAGTTCTTC.

This clonotype was observed at least ten times. The chain couples TRBV5-6 to TRBJ1-2, with 7 positions matching TRBD1. The length of the CDR3 is 11 residues. CDR1 and CDR2 from the germline V gene are SGHDT and YYEEEE. V trimming: 6 bases; J trimming: 7 bases; junction bases outside the gene matches: 3. CDR3 protein: CASNRQGGYTF. The CDR3 DNA reads as TGTGCCAGCAACCGACAGGGTGGCTACACCTTC.

CDR3 sequence reads: CASKSLLRSGRETDTQYF. The CDR3 region has the DNA TGTGCCAGCAAATCCCTTCTCCGTAGCGGGAGGGAGACAGATACGCAGTATTTT. The V and J genes are TRBV2 and TRBJ2-3, with 11 nucleotides matching TRBD2. Germline CDR1 SNHLY, CDR2 FYNNEI. With 7 bases clipped from V and 3 bases from J, the junction kept 15 bases outside the gene matches. This CDR3 has 18 residues.

V is TRBV10-3 and J is TRBJ1-1; no definite D call. Germline CDR1 and CDR2: ENHRY and SYGVKD. The CDR3 runs to 14 residues. V lost 0 bases to trimming and J lost 4 bases, with 9 bases between them. The CDR3 DNA reads as TGTGCCATCAGTGAGTCTACGGGCGCCACTGAAGCTTTCTTT. Its protein is CAISESTGATEAFF.

This chain uses TRBV6-5 with TRBJ1-4, with D possibly TRBD1 on 6 matching bases. CDR1 MNHEY and CDR2 SVGAGI come from the germline V gene. There are 15 residues in the CDR3. V lost 0 bases, J lost 8 bases, and 13 bases lay in between. In DNA, the CDR3 is TGTGCCAGCAGTTACTCGTCGACAGGCGGGGAAAAACTGTTTTTT. Encoded protein: CASSYSSTGGEKLFF.

This clonotype was seen repeatedly, ten times or more. The chain is built from TRBV20-1 and TRBJ1-3; D ambiguous. Germline CDR1 reads DFQATT; CDR2 reads SNEGSKA (reference sequence). This CDR3 is built from 15 residues. Trimming removed 2 bases at V and 4 bases at J, with 15 bases between. CDR3 sequence (DNA): TGCAGTGCTAGAAGTTCTCTCTCGGGGGGAAACACCATATATTTT. As protein: CSARSSLSGGNTIYF.

The chain joins TRBV6-5 to TRBJ2-7; a possible D gene is TRBD1 (6 bases). The CDR3 runs 14 residues. The germline V gene has CDR1 MNHEY and CDR2 SVGAGI. Trimming shortened V by 0 bases and J by 2 bases, and 8 bases separated the two germline ends. In nucleotides, the CDR3 is TGTGCCAGCAGTTACTCACAGGGCCCCTACGAGCAGTACTTC. It is translated as CASSYSQGPYEQYF.

The V and J genes are TRBV19 and TRBJ2-1; D perhaps matches TRBD2 (5 bases). Trimming removed 1 base from V and 3 bases from J, with 10 bases in between. From germline, CDR1 is LNHDA and CDR2 SQIVND (reference sequence). This CDR3 region has 15 residues. CDR3 sequence: CASSIGTSIYNEQFF. CDR3 nucleotides: TGTGCCAGTAGTATAGGAACTAGTATCTACAATGAGCAGTTCTTC.